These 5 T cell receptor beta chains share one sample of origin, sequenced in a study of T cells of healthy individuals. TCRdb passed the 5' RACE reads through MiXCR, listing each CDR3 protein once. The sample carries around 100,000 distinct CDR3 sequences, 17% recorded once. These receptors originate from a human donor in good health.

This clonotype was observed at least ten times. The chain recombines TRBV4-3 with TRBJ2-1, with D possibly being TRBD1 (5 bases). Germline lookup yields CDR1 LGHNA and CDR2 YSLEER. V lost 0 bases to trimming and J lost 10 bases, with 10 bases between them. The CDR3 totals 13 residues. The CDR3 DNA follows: TGCGCCAGCAGCCAAGATCTCCCAGGGGAGCAGTTCTTC. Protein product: CASSQDLPGEQFF.

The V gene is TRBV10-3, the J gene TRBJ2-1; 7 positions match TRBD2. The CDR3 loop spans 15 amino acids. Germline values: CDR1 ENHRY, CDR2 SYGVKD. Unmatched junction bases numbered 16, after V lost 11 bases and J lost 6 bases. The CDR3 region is CALSRGEVGRNEQFF. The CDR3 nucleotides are TGTGCCCTGAGCCGGGGGGAAGTTGGACGCAATGAGCAGTTCTTC.

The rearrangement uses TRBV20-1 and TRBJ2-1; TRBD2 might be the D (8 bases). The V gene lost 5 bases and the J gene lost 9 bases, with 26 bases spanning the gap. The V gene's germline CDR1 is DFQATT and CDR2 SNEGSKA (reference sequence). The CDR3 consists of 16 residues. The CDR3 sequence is CSAVGGGIERQGEQFF. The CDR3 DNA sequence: TGCAGTGCTGTCGGGGGGGGAATTGAACGACAGGGTGAGCAGTTCTTC.

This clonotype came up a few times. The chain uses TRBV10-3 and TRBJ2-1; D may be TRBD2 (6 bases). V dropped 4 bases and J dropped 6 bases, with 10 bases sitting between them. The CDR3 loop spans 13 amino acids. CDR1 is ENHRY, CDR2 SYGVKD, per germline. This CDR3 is CAISGVGGNEQFF. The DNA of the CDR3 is TGTGCCATCAGTGGGGTGGGGGGCAATGAGCAGTTCTTC.

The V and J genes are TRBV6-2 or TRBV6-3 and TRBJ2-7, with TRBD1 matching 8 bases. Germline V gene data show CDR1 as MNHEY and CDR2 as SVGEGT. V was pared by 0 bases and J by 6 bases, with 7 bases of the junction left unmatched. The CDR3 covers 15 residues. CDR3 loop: CASSYSTGARSEQYF. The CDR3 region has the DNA TGTGCCAGCAGTTACTCGACAGGGGCGCGTTCCGAGCAGTACTTC.